The clone carrying this T cell receptor beta chain appeared a single time. The antigen is unknown. Germline values: CDR1 SGHRS, CDR2 YFSETQ. The CDR3 extends over 17 amino acids. The trim removed 4 bases at V and 0 bases at J, leaving 9 bases unmatched. 13 Jbeta primers and 60 Vbeta primers were used for the PCR. Clones were read by immunoSEQ multiplex PCR, and TCRdb kept only the in-frame ones, dropping some. The data contain 150,000 to 200,000 clones, 65% to 85% of them singletons. This record comes from a study of cytomegalovirus exposure and HLA in healthy donors. Study overall: There were about 86 million unique TCRs (from HLA-typed donors) in an early data release.

General observations from the study: A cluster of highly shared sequence variants was likely a sequencing artifact. When presence/absence was analysed, sequencing depth was taken to be roughly uniform across donors. Later analysis identified 15,000 to 20,000 TCR beta sequences associated with HLA alleles, using a false discovery rate threshold of 0.05.

The V call is TRBV5-1, the J call TRBJ1-4; 7 positions match TRBD1. The clonotype originates from a man aged 18 to 29 in good health and CMV-seronegative. Sequences were obtained from PBMCs. CDR3 loop: CASSLQGNVATNEKLFF. In DNA form, the CDR3 reads TGCGCCAGCAGCCTACAGGGGAATGTGGCAACTAATGAAAAACTGTTTTTT.